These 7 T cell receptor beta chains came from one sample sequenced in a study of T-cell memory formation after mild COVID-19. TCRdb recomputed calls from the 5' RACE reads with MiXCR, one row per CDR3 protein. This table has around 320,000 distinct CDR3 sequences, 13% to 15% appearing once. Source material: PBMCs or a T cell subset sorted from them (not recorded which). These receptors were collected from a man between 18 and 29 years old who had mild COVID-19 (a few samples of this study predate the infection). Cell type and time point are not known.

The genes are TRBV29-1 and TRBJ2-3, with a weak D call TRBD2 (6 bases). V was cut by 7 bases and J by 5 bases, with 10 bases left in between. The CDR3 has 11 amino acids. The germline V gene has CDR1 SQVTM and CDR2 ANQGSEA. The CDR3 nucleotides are TGCAGCGCCATGACTAGAGATACGCAGTATTTT. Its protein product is CSAMTRDTQYF.

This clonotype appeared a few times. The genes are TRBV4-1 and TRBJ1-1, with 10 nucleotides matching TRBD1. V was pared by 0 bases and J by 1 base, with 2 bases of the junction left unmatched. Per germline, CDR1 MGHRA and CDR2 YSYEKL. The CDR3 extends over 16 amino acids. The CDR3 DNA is TGCGCCAGCAGCCAAGAGGGACAGGGGCCGAACACTGAAGCTTTCTTT. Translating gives CASSQEGQGPNTEAFF.

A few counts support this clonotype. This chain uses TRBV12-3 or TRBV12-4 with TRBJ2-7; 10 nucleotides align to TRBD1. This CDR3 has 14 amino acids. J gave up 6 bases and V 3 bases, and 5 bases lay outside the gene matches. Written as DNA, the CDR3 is TGTGCCAGCAGTTTTACGGGACAGGGGACCGAGCAGTACTTC. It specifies CASSFTGQGTEQYF.

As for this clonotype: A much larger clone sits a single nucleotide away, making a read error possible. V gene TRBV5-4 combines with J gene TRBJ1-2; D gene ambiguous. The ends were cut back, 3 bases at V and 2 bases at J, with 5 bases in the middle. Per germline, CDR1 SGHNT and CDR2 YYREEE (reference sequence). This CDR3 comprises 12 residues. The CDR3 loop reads CASSSDNYGYTF. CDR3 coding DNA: TGTGCCAGCAGCTCGGACAACTATGGCTACACCTTC. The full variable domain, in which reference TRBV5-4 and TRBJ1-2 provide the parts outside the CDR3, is ETGVTQSPTHLIKTRGQQVTLRCSSQSGHNTVSWYQQALGQGPQFIFQYYREEENGRGNFPPRFSGLQFPNYSSELNVNALELDDSALYLCASSSDNYGYTFGSGTRLTVV.

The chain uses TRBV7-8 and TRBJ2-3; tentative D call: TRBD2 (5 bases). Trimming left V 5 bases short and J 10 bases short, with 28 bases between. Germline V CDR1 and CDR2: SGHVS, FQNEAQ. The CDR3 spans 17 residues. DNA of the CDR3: TGTGCCAGCAGCGGAGGAATGGGTGCCACCACTGTTCGAGCGCAGTATTTT. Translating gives CASSGGMGATTVRAQYF.

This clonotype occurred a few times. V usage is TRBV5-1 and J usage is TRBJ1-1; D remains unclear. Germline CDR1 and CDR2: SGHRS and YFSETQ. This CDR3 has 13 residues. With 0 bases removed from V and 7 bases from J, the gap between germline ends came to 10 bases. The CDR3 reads CASSLGAGNEAFF. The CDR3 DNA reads TGCGCCAGCAGCTTGGGAGCCGGCAATGAAGCTTTCTTT.

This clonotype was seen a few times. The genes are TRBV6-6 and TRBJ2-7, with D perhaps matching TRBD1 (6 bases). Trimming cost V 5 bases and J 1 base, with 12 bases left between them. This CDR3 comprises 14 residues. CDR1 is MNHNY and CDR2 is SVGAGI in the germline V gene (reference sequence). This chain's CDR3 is CASSHFGQSYEQYV. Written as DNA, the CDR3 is TGTGCCAGCAGTCACTTCGGACAGTCCTACGAGCAGTACGTC.